Listed below are T cell receptor beta chains from one sample, sequenced in a study of blood T cell repertoires in COVID-19. Method: immunoSEQ multiplex PCR; TCRdb's copy keeps in-frame clones and lacks some. The sample lists tens of thousands of clones, around 84% seen once, with 10% to 15% in the top ten. Specimen: peripheral blood. These TCRs come from a human donor in a cohort sampled during active COVID-19. Both conserved end residues are part of each CDR3. D genes are given only for firm matches. Size is omitted from some rows. Given values are once, few, many or a class for expanded clones.

TRBD1,TRBV13,-,TRBJ2-7,CASSGGQGYHEQYF,TGTGCCAGCAGCGGGGGACAGGGGTACCACGAGCAGTACTTC
TRBD2,TRBV28,-,TRBJ2-5,CASSISGNQETQYF,TGTGCCAGCAGTATTAGCGGGAACCAAGAGACCCAGTACTTC
-,TRBV28,-,TRBJ1-2,CASSLPRTANYGYTF,TGTGCCAGCAGTTTACCCCGGACAGCTAACTATGGCTACACCTTC
TRBD1,TRBV28,-,TRBJ2-7,CASGGPTGVSYEQYF,TGTGCCAGCGGGGGCCCGACAGGGGTCTCCTACGAGCAGTACTTC
-,TRBV19,-,TRBJ1-5,CASSIKSTARGQPQHF,TGTGCCAGTAGTATAAAGTCCACAGCTCGGGGTCAGCCCCAGCATTTT
-,TRBV7-6,-,TRBJ2-2,CASSLNPDTGELFF,TGTGCCAGCAGCTTAAACCCGGACACCGGGGAGCTGTTTTTT
TRBD2,TRBV6-1,-,TRBJ2-1,CASSDPRAGELSEQFF,TGTGCCAGCAGTGACCCTCGGGCGGGAGAATTGAGTGAGCAGTTCTTC
-,TRBV20-1,-,TRBJ1-4,CSASRGANEKLFF,TGCAGTGCTAGTCGGGGGGCTAATGAAAAACTGTTTTTT
TRBD2,TRBV5-1,-,TRBJ2-1,CASSLEGGRAIYNEQFF,TGCGCCAGCAGCTTGGAGGGCGGGAGGGCCATCTACAATGAGCAGTTCTTC
TRBD1,TRBV7-9,-,TRBJ2-3,CASSARTGPEDTQYF,TGTGCCAGCAGCGCCCGGACAGGGCCTGAAGATACGCAGTATTTT
-,TRBV2,-,TRBJ1-5,CASSYMGGDIQPQHF,TGTGCCAGCAGTTACATGGGGGGAGATATACAGCCCCAGCATTTT
-,TRBV3-1/TRBV3-2,-,TRBJ1-1,CASRLRGVNTEAFF,TGTGCCAGCAGGCTCCGGGGGGTGAACACTGAAGCTTTCTTT
-,TRBV6-5,few,TRBJ1-6,CASSPTARNSPLHF,TGTGCCAGCAGCCCGACCGCCAGGAATTCACCCCTCCACTTT
TRBD1,TRBV4-1,once,TRBJ1-1,CASSPLGQGITEAFF,TGCGCCAGCAGCCCACTGGGACAGGGAATAACTGAAGCTTTCTTT
TRBD2,TRBV18,-,TRBJ2-4,CASSGEGKNIQYF,TGTGCCAGCTCCGGGGAGGGCAAAAACATTCAGTACTTC
TRBD2,TRBV11-2,-,TRBJ2-2,CASSYTSGSTAGELFF,TGTGCCAGCAGCTATACTAGCGGGAGTACGGCCGGGGAGCTGTTTTTT
-,TRBV9,-,TRBJ1-2,CASSVGKGDYGYTF,TGTGCCAGCAGCGTCGGGAAGGGCGACTATGGCTACACCTTC
TRBD1,TRBV5-1,-,TRBJ2-7,CASSSPQNDRVGEQYF,TGCGCCAGCAGCTCTCCCCAGAATGACAGGGTTGGGGAGCAGTACTTC
-,TRBV23-1,-,TRBJ2-4,CASSQSGLTLAKNIQYF,TGCGCCAGCAGTCAATCGGGACTCACTCTAGCCAAAAACATTCAGTACTTC
-,TRBV19,-,TRBJ1-2,CASKVRGGNYGYTF,TGTGCCAGTAAAGTCCGGGGAGGTAACTATGGCTACACCTTC
TRBD1,TRBV19,-,TRBJ2-7,CASSFTGAREQYF,TGTGCCAGTAGTTTTACAGGGGCCCGGGAGCAGTACTTC
TRBD2,TRBV11-2,-,TRBJ2-7,CASSLEAGGLYEQYF,TGTGCCAGCAGCTTAGAAGCGGGGGGACTCTACGAGCAGTACTTC
-,TRBV9,-,TRBJ2-1,CASSVGGRYNEQFF,TGTGCCAGCAGCGTAGGGGGGAGGTACAATGAGCAGTTCTTC
-,TRBV11-2,-,TRBJ1-6,CASSLGQGSPLHF,TGTGCCAGCAGCTTGGGGCAGGGTTCACCCCTCCACTTT